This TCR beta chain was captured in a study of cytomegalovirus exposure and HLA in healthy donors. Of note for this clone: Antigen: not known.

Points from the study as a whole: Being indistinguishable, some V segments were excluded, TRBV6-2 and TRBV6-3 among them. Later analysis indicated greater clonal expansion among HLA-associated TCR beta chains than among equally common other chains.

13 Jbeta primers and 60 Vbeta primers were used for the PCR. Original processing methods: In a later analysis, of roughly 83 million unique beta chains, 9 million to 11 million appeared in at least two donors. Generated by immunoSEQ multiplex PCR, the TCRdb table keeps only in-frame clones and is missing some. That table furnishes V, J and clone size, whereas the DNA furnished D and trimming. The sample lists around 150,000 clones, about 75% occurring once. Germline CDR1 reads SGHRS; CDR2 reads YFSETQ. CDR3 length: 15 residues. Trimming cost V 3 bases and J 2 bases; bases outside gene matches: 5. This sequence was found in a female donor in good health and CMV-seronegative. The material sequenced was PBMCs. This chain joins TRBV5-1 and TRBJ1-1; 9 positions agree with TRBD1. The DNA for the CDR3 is TGCGCCAGCAGCTGGGGGGACAGGGCAAACACTGAAGCTTTCTTT. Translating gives CASSWGDRANTEAFF.